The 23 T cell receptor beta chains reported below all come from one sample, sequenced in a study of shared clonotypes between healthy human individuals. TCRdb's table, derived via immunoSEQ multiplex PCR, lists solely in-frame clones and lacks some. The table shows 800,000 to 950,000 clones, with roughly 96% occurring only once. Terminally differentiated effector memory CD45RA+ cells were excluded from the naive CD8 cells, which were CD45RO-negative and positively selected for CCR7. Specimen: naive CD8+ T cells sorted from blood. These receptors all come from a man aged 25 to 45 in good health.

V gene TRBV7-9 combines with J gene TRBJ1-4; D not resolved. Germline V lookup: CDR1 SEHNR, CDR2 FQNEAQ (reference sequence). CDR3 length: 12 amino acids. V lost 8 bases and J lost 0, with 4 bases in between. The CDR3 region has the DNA TGTGCCAGCGTTGCAACTAATGAAAAACTGTTTTTT. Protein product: CASVATNEKLFF.

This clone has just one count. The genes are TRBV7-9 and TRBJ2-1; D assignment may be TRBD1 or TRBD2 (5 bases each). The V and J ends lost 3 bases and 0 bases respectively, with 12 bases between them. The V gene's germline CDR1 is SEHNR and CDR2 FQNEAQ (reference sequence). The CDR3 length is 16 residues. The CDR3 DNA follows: TGTGCCAGCAGCTTGGGGAGACAGAGCTCCTACAATGAGCAGTTCTTC. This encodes CASSLGRQSSYNEQFF.

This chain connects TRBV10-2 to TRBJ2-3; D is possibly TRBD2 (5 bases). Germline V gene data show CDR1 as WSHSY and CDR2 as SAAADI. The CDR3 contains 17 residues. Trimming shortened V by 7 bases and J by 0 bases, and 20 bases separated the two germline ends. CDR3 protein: CASNRPLRESSTDTQYF. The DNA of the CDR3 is TGCGCCAGCAACCGTCCCTTACGGGAATCTAGCACAGATACGCAGTATTTT.

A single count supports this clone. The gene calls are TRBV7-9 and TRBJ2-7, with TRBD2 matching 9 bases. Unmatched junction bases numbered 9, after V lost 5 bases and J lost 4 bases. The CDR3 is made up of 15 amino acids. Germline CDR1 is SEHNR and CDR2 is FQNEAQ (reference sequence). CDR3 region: CASSPASGRTYEQYF. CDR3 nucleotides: TGTGCCAGCAGCCCGGCAAGCGGGAGGACATACGAGCAGTACTTC.

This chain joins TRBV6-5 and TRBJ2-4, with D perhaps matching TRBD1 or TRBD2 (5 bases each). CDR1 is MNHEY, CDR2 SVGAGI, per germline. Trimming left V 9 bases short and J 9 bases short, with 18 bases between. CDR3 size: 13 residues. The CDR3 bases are TGTGCCAGTACGGAATTTTCGAGGGGCATTCAGTACTTC. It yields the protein CASTEFSRGIQYF.

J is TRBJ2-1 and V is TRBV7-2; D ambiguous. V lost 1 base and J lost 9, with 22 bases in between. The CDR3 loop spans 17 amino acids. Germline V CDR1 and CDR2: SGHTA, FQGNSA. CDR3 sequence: CASSLGLGGGLIGEQFF. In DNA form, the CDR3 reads TGTGCCAGCAGCTTAGGATTAGGCGGCGGCCTGATAGGTGAGCAGTTCTTC.

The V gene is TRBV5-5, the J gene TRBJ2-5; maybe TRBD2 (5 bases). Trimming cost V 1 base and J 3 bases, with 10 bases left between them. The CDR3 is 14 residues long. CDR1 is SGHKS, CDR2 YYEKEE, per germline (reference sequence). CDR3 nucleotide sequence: TGTGCCAGCAGCTTGTATATGGAGGAAGAGACCCAGTACTTC. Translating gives CASSLYMEEETQYF.

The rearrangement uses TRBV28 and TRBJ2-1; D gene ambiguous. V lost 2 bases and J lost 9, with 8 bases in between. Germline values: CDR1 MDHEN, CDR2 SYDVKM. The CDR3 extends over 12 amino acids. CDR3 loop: CASSLGVGEQFF. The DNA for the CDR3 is TGTGCCAGCAGTTTAGGAGTGGGTGAGCAGTTCTTC.

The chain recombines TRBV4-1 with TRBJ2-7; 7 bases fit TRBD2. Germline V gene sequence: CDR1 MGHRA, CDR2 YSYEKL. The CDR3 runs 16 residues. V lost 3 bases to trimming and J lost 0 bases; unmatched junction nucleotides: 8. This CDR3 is CASSHPKAGLSYEQYF. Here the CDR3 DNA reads TGCGCCAGCAGCCATCCAAAAGCGGGGCTCTCCTACGAGCAGTACTTC.

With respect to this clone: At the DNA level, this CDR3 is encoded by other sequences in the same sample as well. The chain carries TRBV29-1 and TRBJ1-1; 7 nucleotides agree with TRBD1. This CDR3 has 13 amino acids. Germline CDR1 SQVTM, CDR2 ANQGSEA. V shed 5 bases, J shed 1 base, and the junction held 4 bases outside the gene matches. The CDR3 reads CSVTGTANTEAFF. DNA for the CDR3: TGCAGCGTTACCGGGACAGCGAACACTGAAGCTTTCTTT.

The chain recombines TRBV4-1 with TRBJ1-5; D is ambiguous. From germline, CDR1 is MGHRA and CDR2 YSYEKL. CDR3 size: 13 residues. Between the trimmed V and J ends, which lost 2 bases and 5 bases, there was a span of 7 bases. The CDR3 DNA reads TGCGCCAGCAGCCAACTTGATGATCAGCCCCAGCATTTT. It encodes CASSQLDDQPQHF.

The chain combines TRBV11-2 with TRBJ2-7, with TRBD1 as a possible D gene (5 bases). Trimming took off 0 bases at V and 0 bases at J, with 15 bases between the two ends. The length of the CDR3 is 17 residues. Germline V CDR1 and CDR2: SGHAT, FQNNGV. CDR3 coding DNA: TGTGCCAGCAGCTTAGATGGTCGGACATTCAGCTCCTACGAGCAGTACTTC. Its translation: CASSLDGRTFSSYEQYF.

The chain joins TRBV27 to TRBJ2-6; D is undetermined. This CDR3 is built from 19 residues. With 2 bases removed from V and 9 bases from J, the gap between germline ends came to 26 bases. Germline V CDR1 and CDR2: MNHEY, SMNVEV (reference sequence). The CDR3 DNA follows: TGTGCCAGCAGTTTAGCCATCCCCCGCTCCCGCAGGAGAGGCAACGTCCTGACTTTC. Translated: CASSLAIPRSRRRGNVLTF. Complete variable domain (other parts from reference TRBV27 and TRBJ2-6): EAQVTQNPRYLITVTGKKLTVTCSQNMNHEYMSWYRQDPGLGLRQIYYSMNVEVTDKGDVPEGYKVSRKEKRNFPLILESPSPNQTSLYFCASSLAIPRSRRRGNVLTFGAGSRLTVL.

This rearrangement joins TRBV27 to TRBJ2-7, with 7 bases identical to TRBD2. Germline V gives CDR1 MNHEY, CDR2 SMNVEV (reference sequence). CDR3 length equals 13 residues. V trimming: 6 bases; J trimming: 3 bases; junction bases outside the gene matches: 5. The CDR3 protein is CASRLTSDYEQYF. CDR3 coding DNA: TGTGCCAGCAGATTAACTAGCGACTACGAGCAGTACTTC.

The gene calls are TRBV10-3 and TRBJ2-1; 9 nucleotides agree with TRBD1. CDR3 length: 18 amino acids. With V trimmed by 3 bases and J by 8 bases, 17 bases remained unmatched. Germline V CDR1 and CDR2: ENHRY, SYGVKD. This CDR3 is CAISERTNRGRTVDEQFF. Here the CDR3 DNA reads TGTGCCATCAGTGAACGCACCAACAGGGGGCGGACTGTGGATGAGCAGTTCTTC.

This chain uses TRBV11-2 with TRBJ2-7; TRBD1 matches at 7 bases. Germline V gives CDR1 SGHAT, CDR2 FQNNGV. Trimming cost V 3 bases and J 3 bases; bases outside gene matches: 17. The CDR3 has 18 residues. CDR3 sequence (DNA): TGTGCCAGCAGCTTGTCCCACCGACAGGGCGAATTTTTCTACGAGCAGTACTTC. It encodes CASSLSHRQGEFFYEQYF.

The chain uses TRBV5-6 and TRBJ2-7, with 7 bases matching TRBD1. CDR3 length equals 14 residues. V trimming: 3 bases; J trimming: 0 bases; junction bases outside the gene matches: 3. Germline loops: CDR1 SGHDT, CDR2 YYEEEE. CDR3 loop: CASSSGQFSYEQYF. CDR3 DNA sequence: TGTGCCAGCAGCTCGGGACAGTTCTCCTACGAGCAGTACTTC.

CDR3 DNA sequence: TGCGCCAGCAGCCAAGGGGTCGCAGATACGCAGTATTTT. It yields the protein CASSQGVADTQYF. The chain couples TRBV4-1 to TRBJ2-3; D remains ambiguous. Germline V gives CDR1 MGHRA, CDR2 YSYEKL. The CDR3 length is 13 residues. V lost 1 base and J lost 4, with 6 bases in between.

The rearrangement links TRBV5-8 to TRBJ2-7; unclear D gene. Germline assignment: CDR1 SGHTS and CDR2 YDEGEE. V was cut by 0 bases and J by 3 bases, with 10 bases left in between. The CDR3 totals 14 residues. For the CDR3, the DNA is TGTGCCAGCAGCTTGGAAGGTGTTATCTACGAGCAGTACTTC. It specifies CASSLEGVIYEQYF.

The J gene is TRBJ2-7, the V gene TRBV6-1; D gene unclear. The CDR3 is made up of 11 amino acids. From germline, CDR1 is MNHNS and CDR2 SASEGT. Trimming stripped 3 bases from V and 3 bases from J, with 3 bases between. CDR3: CASSENYEQYF. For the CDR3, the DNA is TGTGCCAGCAGTGAGAACTACGAGCAGTACTTC.

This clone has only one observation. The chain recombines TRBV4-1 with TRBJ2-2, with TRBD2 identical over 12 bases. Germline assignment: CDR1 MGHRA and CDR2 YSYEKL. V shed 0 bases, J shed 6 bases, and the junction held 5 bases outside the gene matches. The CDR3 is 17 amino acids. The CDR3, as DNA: TGCGCCAGCAGCCAAGAAGGACTAGCGGGATTTCCCGGGGAGCTGTTTTTT. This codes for CASSQEGLAGFPGELFF.

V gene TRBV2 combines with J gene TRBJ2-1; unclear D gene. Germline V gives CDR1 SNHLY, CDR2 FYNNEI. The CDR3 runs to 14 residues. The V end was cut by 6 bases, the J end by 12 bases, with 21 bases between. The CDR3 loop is CASSPPYGEDRQFF. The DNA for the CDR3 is TGTGCCAGCAGCCCGCCCTATGGAGAAGATCGGCAGTTCTTC. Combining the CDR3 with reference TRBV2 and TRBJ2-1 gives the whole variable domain EPEVTQTPSHQVTQMGQEVILRCVPISNHLYFYWYRQILGQKVEFLVSFYNNEISEKSEIFDDQFSVERPDGSNFTLKIRSTKLEDSAMYFCASSPPYGEDRQFFGPGTRLTVL.

DNA of the CDR3: TGCGCCAGCAGCTTGGAGGGCGAGCAGTACTTC. Translating it yields CASSLEGEQYF. The gene calls are TRBV5-1 and TRBJ2-7; no clear D. The V end lost 0 bases, the J end lost 6 bases, and 4 bases lay between the germline ends. Germline CDR1 and CDR2: SGHRS and YFSETQ. The CDR3 length is 11 residues.